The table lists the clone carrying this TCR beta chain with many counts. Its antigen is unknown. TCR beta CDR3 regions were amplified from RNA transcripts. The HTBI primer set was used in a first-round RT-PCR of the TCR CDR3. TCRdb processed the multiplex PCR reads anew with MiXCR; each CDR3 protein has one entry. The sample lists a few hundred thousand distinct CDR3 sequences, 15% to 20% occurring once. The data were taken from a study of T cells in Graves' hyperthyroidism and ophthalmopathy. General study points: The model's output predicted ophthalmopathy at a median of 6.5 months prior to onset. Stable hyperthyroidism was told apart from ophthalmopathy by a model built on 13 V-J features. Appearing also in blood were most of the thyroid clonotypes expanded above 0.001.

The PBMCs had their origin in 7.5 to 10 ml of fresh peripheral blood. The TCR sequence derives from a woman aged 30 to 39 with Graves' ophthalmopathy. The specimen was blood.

In nucleotides, the CDR3 is TGTGCCAGCAGTGTTGGGCAGTACGAGCAGTACTTC. Its translation is CASSVGQYEQYF. This sequence joins TRBV2 and TRBJ2-7; D gene unclear. V was pared by 4 bases and J by 4 bases, with 8 bases between. The CDR3 length is 12 residues. Germline CDR1 SNHLY, CDR2 FYNNEI.